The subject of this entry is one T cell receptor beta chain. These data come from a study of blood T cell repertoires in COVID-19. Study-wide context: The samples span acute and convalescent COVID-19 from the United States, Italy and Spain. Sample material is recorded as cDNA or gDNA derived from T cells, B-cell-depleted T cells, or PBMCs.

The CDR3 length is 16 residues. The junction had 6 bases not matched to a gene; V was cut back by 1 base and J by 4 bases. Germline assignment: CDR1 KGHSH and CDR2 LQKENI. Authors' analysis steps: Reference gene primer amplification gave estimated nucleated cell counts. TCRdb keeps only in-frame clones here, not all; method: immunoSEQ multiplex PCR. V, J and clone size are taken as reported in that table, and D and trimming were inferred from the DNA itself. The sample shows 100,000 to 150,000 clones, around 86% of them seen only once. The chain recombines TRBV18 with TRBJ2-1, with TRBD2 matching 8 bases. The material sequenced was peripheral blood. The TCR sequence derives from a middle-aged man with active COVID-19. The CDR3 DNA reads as TGTGCCAGCTCACCACGTGCGGGGGGCCCGTACAATGAGCAGTTCTTC. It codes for CASSPRAGGPYNEQFF.